The clone carrying this T cell receptor (beta chain) has a count of ten or more. Its antigen is not identified. All sequencing subjects had displayed CD8+CD57+ cell expansion on flow cytometry. Severe acquired aplastic anemia affected all patients. The data were obtained in a study of CD8+CD57+ T cells in acquired aplastic anemia. About the research overall: Sorted CD4+ and CD8+ cells gave an average of around 3.1 ug of DNA.

Both TCR beta VDJ combination and CDR3 sequence profiling were carried out. Genomic DNA was the template for this profiling. TCRdb recomputed calls from the reads with MiXCR, one row per CDR3 protein. The sample yields hundreds of thousands of distinct CDR3 sequences, around half seen once. Broader study findings: Between patients and controls, approximately 29 CD8+ CDR3 sequences were found in common. In CD8+ cells, Simpson's diversity showed no significant difference between patients and controls.

The specimen was sorted CD4+, CD8+, or CD8+CD57+ T cells (not recorded which) from PBMCs. The TCR originated in a human donor with aplastic anemia.

CDR3 amino acids: CASSQDPASGNEQFF. For the CDR3, the DNA is TGTGCCAGCAGCCAAGATCCGGCTAGCGGGAATGAGCAGTTCTTC. The chain couples TRBV4-2 to TRBJ2-1; 8 nucleotides line up with TRBD2. Looked up from germline, CDR1 is LGHNA and CDR2 is YNFKEQ. V lost 0 bases, J lost 7 bases, and 5 bases stayed unmatched. The CDR3 has 15 residues.